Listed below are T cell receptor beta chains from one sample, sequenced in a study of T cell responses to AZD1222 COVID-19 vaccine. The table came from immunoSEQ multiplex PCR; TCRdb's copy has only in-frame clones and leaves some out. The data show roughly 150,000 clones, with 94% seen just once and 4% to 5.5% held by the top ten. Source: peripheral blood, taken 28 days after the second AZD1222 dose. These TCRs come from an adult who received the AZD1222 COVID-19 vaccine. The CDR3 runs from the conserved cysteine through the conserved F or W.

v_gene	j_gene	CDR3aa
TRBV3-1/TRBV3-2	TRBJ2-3	CASSQRDRSRDTQYF
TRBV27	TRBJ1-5	CASSPIGQPQHF
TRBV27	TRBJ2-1	CASRLAGSYNEQFF
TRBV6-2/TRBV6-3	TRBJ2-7	CASSYGQGHSYEQYF
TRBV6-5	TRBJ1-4	CASSWGAGPNEKLFF
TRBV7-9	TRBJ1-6	CASTRTEGRSPLHF
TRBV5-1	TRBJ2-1	CASSLRTSGSRNNEQFF
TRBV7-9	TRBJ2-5	CASSSNSGRRETQYF
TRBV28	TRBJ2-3	CASSFGARDTQYF
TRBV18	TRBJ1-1	CASSSSERTEAFF
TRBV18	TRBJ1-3	CASSPQASGGNTIYF
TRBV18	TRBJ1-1	CASSPSPPTMNTEAFF
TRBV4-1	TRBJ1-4	CASSQVDRGGATNEKLFF
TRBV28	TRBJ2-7	CASSFFGRRYEQYF
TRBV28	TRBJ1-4	CASSLGNLGKLFF
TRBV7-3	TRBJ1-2	CASSPSGTVTPNYGYTF
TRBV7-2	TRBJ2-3	CASTPGLPTTDTQYF
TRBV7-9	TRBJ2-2	CASSLGFVGDTGELFF
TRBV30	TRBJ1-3	CASDRERLRGNTIYF
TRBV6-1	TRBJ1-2	CASSEPGTGNYGYTF
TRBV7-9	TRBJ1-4	CASSLGAGTGGPNEKLFF
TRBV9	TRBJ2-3	CASSVAYSTDTQYF
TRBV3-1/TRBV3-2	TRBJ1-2	CASSVPGQGVNGYTF
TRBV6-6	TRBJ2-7	CATGLAETYEQYF
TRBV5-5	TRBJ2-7	CASSKSYEQYF
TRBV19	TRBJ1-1	CVLQGWDTEAFF
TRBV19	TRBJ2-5	CASSRRRDPWEETQYF
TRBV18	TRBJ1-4	CASSQGGRTNEKLFF
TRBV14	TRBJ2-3	CASSQQETSWADTQYF
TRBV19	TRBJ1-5	CASSIVRGTSNQPQHF
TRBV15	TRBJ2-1	CATSSETDDEQFF
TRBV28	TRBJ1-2	CASSSPDRGGYGYTF
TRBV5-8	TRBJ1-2	CASSLSGNYGYTF
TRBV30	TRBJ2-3	CAWEVGDTQYF
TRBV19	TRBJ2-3	CASSIASDTQYF
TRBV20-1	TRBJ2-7	CSASSQGVSYEQYF
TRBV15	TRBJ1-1	CATSTDRGIWTFF